The entry below gives a single TCR beta chain sequence along with its context. This sample stems from a study of a mutant IDH1 vaccine in newly diagnosed glioma. The table came from immunoSEQ multiplex PCR; TCRdb's copy has only in-frame clones and leaves some out. The sample records more than 80,000 clones, 83% being singletons. CDR3 length: 14 amino acids. Per the germline V gene, CDR1 is MGHDK and CDR2 is SYGVNS. Trimming shortened V by 6 bases and J by 11 bases, and 20 bases separated the two germline ends. Time point defined: baseline, week 1 (first vaccination visit). Treatment defined: pre-vaccination baseline after standard-of-care therapy.

The sequence was collected from a woman aged 45-60 years with glioma. Source: PBMCs, taken from a glioma patient treated with radiotherapy, temozolomide or both. The rearrangement links TRBV25-1 to TRBJ2-1; D remains unclear. In DNA form, the CDR3 reads TGTGCCAGCAGAGAACGACCTCATTCAGCGAAGCAGTTCTTC. Its translation: CASRERPHSAKQFF.